This T cell receptor beta chain was recorded in a study of response to subunit inactivated influenza vaccine (dated by TCRdb to between 2018 and 2020). Background on the whole study: Deep quantitative T cell receptor repertoire profiling was used in the study to track responses to a trivalent subunit inactivated influenza vaccine. Summary of the overall study and its limitations: The authors suggested that each seasonal influenza vaccination may recruit only a limited number of new T cells.

With respect to this clonotype: The target of this receptor is not known. One base away there is no much larger clone; base qualities are not given.

Reading the germline V gene gives CDR1 SGHRS and CDR2 YFSETQ. V loses 1 base of germline sequence and J loses 6 bases, and the interval between the two ends is 17 bases. Including cysteine and phenylalanine, the CDR3 has 15 amino acids. Only the CDR3 part of the read is kept: 45 bases, read in frame from the first base. The library was generated by RT-PCR. The instrument was an Illumina HiSeq 2500. TCRdb trimmed the raw reads at Q25, called clones with MiXCR and kept productive beta chains. CDR3 protein duplicates are merged, each entry listing the most common genes and DNA. In this sample the table shows 590,000 or so distinct CDR3 sequences, around 15% of which occur a single time. The ten most abundant clones make up about 7.4% of the sample.

The starting material was PBMCs from blood, obtained 14 to 15 days before vaccination. Recombination linked TRBV5-1 to TRBJ2-7, and TRBD1 may be the D gene, going by 5 matching bases. This clonotype originated in a man in his fifties or sixties who received an inactivated influenza vaccine. Donor details come from another sample of the same person, matched by shared clones. Here is the DNA: TGCGCCAGCAGCTTGAAGCGACAGTCGTCTTCCGAGCAGTACTTC. Its coded protein is CASSLKRQSSSEQYF.